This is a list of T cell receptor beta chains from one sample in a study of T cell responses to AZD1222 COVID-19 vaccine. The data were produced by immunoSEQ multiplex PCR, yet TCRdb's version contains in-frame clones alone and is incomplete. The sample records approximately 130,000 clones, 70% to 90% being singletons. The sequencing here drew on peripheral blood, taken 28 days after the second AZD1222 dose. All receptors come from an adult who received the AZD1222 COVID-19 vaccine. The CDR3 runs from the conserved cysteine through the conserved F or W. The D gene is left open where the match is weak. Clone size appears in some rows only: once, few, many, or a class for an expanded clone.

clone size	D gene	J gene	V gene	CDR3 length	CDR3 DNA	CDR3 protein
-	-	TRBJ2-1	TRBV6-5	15	TGTGCCAGCAGCCGTACAGCTATCTCCTACAATGAGCAGTTCTTC	CASSRTAISYNEQFF
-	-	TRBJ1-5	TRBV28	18	TGTGCCAGCAGTTTATCAATTGGGTTAGGTAGCACAGATCAGCCCCAGCATTTT	CASSLSIGLGSTDQPQHF
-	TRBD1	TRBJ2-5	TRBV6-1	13	TGTGCCAGCAGTGAGGACAGGGAAGAGACCCAGTACTTC	CASSEDREETQYF
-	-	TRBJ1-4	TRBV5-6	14	TGTGCCAGCAGTCCGGGACTGGGTAATGAAAAACTGTTTTTT	CASSPGLGNEKLFF
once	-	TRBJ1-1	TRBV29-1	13	TGCAGCGTTGAAGAGTGGGCGACAGGCGGAGCTTTCTTT	CSVEEWATGGAFF
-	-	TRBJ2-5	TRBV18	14	TGTGCCAGCACCTCGGCGGGCGATGCGGGGACCCAGTACTTC	CASTSAGDAGTQYF
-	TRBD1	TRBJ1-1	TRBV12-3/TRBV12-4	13	TGTGCCAGCAGGCCTACAGGGGGCACTGAAGCTTTCTTT	CASRPTGGTEAFF
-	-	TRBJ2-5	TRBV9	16	TGTGCCAGCAGCCCCCGAGGGGGGAGGGCCGCAGAGACCCAGTACTTC	CASSPRGGRAAETQYF
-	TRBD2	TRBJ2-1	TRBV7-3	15	TGTGCCAGCAGCCCCGGGACTAGCGTATCGGATGAGCAGTTCTTC	CASSPGTSVSDEQFF
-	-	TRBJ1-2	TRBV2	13	TGTGCCAGCAGCGCGATTCCTAACGATGGCTACACCTTC	CASSAIPNDGYTF
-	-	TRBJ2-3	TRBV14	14	TGTGCCAGCAGCCAATGGGGGGCGCGAGATACGCAGTATTTT	CASSQWGARDTQYF
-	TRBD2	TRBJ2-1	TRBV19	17	TGTGCCAGTAGTATTATGAGGACTAGCGGAGGTTACAATGAGCAGTTCTTC	CASSIMRTSGGYNEQFF
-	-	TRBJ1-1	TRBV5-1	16	TGCGCCAGCAGCGCCTCGACAGGAGGCAGCCACACTGAAGCTTTCTTT	CASSASTGGSHTEAFF
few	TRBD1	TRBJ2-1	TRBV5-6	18	TGTGCCAGCAGCGGACAGGTTGGGGCCCTGAGCTCCTACAATGAGCAGTTCTTC	CASSGQVGALSSYNEQFF
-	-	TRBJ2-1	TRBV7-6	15	TGTGCCAGCAGCTCCCTTTGGGACGAATACAATGAGCAGTTCTTC	CASSSLWDEYNEQFF
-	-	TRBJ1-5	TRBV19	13	TGTGCCAGTAGTCGGGTGGGAAATCAGCCCCAGCATTTT	CASSRVGNQPQHF
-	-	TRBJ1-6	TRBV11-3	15	TGTGCCAGCAGCGGAGATGGGGCAGGGCGAAGGCCCCTCCACTTT	CASSGDGAGRRPLHF
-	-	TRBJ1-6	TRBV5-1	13	TGCGCCACCCGGGCAGGAGAGAATTCACCCCTCCACTTT	CATRAGENSPLHF
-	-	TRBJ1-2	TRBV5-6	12	TGTGCCAGCAGCGGGGACCCGTGGGGCTACACCTTC	CASSGDPWGYTF
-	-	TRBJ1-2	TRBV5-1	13	TGCGCCAGCAGCTTGGAGGGTGACTATGGCTACACCTTC	CASSLEGDYGYTF
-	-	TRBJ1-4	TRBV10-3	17	TGTGCCATCAGTGAAAGATGGCGAACAGCTGCTAATGAAAAACTGTTTTTT	CAISERWRTAANEKLFF
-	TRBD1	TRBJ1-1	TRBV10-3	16	TGTGCCATCAGTGAGTTAGACAGGGGAAGAAAGACTGAAGCTTTCTTT	CAISELDRGRKTEAFF
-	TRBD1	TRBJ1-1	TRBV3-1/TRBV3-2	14	TGTGCCAGCAGCCCGGGACAGGAGAACACTGAAGCTTTCTTT	CASSPGQENTEAFF
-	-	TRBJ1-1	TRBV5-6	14	TGTGCCAGCAGCTTGGTAGAGCCGAACACTGAAGCTTTCTTT	CASSLVEPNTEAFF
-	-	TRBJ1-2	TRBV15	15	TGTGCCACCAGCAGAGACCCGGGTGCCAGGGATGGCTACACCTTC	CATSRDPGARDGYTF